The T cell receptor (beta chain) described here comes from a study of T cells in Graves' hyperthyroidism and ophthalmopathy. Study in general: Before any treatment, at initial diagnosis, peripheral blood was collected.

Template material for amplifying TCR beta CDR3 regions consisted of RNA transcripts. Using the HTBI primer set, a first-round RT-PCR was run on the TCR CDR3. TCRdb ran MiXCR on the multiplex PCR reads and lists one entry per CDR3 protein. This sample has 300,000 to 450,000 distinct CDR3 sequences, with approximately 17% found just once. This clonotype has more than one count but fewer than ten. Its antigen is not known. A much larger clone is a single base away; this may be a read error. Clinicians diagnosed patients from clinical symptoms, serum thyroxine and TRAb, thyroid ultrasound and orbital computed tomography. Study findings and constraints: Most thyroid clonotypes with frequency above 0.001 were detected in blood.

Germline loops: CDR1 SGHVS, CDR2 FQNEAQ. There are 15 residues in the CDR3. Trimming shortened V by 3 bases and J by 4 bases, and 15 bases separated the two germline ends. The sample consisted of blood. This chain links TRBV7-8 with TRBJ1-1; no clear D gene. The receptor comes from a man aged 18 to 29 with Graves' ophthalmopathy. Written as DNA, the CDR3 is TGTGCCAGCAGCTTGGTGGCCTTCTCGTTCACTGAAGCTTTCTTT. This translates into CASSLVAFSFTEAFF.